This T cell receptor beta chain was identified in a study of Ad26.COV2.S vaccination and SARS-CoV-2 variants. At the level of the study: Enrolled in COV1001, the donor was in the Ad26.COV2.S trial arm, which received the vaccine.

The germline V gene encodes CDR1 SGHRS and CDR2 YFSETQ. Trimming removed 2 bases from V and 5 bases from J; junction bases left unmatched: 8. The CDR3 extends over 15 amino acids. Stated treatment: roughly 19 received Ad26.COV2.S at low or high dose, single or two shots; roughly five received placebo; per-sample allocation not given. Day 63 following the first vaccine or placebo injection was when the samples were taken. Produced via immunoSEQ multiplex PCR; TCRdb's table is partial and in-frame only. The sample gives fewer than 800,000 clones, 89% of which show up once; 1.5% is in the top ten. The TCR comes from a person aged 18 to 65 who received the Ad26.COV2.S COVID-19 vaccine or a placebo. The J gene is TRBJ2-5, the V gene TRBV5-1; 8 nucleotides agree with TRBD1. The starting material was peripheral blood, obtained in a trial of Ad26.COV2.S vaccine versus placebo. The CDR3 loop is CASSLPTGGSETQYF. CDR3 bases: TGCGCCAGCAGCTTACCCACAGGGGGATCGGAGACCCAGTACTTC.